This record covers a single T cell receptor (beta chain). This specimen comes from a study of blood T cell repertoires in COVID-19. Turning to the study itself: From T cells, B-cell-depleted T cells, or PBMCs came the material, which was cDNA or gDNA.

The V end was cut by 4 bases, the J end by 4 bases, with 17 bases between. This CDR3 has 15 amino acids. CDR1 and CDR2 (germline): SGDLS, YYNGEE. The assay was immunoSEQ multiplex PCR, and TCRdb's table has in-frame clones only and misses some. The sample has tens of thousands of clones, approximately 88% seen once. Input material: peripheral blood. This sequence joins TRBV9 and TRBJ1-1; unclear D gene. This receptor was taken from a man in his fifties or sixties with active COVID-19. In nucleotides, the CDR3 is TGTGCCAGCAGCCCATTCGAGGAGGAAAGCACTGAAGCTTTCTTT. Amino acid sequence: CASSPFEEESTEAFF.